This T cell receptor (beta chain) stems from a study of cytomegalovirus exposure and HLA in healthy donors. Whole-study results and caveats: The authors considered a cluster of highly shared sequence variants likely to be a sequencing artifact. About 87% or about 30% of the time was how often most TCR beta V segments were productive, according to an earlier analysis.

A word on this clone: Its matching antigen is unknown.

Germline V gene sequence: CDR1 SQVTM, CDR2 ANQGSEA. Trimming left V 4 bases short and J 0 bases short, with 6 bases between. CDR3 length equals 12 residues. The primer mix had 60 Vbeta and 13 Jbeta primers. Assay: immunoSEQ multiplex PCR; the TCRdb copy retains only in-frame clones and omits some. The sample comprises approximately 40,000 clones, less than 85% of which are singletons, and roughly a tenth rests with the top ten. The chain carries TRBV29-1 and TRBJ2-5; D is possibly TRBD1 (5 bases). The TCR originated in a young woman in good health and CMV-seropositive. Sequencing used PBMCs. CDR3: CSVGQYQETQYF. The CDR3 region has the DNA TGCAGCGTTGGACAGTACCAAGAGACCCAGTACTTC.